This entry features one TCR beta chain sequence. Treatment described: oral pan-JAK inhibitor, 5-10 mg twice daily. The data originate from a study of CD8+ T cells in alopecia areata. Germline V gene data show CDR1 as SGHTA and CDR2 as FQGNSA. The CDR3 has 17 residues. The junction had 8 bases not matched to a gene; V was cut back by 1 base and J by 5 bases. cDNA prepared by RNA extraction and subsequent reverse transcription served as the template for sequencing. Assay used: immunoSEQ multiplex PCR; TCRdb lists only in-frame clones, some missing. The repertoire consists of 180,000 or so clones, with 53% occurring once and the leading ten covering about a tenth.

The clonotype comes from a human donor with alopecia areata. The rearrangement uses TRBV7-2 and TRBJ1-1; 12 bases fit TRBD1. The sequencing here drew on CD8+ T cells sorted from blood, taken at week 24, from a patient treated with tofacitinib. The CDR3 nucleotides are TGTGCCAGCAGCTTAGGTCCGGGACAGGGGGCTTGGACTGAAGCTTTCTTT. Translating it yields CASSLGPGQGAWTEAFF.